This TCR beta chain was identified during a study of blood T cell repertoires in COVID-19. The assay was immunoSEQ multiplex PCR, and TCRdb's table has in-frame clones only and misses some. Among about 270,000 clones listed, around 82% were seen once. V lost 8 bases and J 3 bases, leaving 11 bases between the germline ends. Looked up from germline, CDR1 is SGHTA and CDR2 is FQGNSA. The CDR3 totals 14 residues. This clone was seen a handful of times. The material sequenced was peripheral blood. This rearrangement joins TRBV7-2 to TRBJ1-6, with D possibly matching TRBD1 (6 bases). This sequence originates from a woman younger than 30 with acute or convalescent COVID-19. The CDR3 coding sequence is TGTGCCAGCCGGGGGGGCCTCTATAATTCACCCCTCCACTTT. This codes for CASRGGLYNSPLHF.